The T cell receptor (beta chain) described here comes from a study of T cells in pancreatic ductal adenocarcinoma. Sequencing used immunoSEQ multiplex PCR; TCRdb keeps in-frame clones, though not all of them. The sample lists some 5,400 clones; about 72% were seen once. This CDR3 has 16 residues. V gave up 0 bases and J gave up 1 base; unmatched junction bases: 4. CDR1 is SGDLS, CDR2 YYNGEE, per germline. Whole-study findings and limits: No significant tumor-blood clonality difference; means were about 0.1 and 0.065. The resected cohort was biased toward the minority with early-stage disease. Compared with tumor, blood showed more total productive templates and around 8-fold more clonotypes.

A word on this clone: The target antigen is unknown.

Surgery without prior neoadjuvant therapy was the treatment of the selected pancreatic ductal adenocarcinoma patients. V usage is TRBV9 and J usage is TRBJ2-3; 8 bases match TRBD1. The sequence derives from a human donor with pancreatic ductal adenocarcinoma. The material sequenced was pancreatic tumor tissue. The chain's CDR3 is CASSVGQGKGTDTQYF. CDR3 nucleotides: TGTGCCAGCAGCGTAGGACAGGGGAAGGGCACAGATACGCAGTATTTT. Together with reference TRBV9 and TRBJ2-3, the CDR3 gives the full variable domain: DSGVTQTPKHLITATGQRVTLRCSPRSGDLSVYWYQQSLDQGLQFLIQYYNGEERAKGNILERFSAQQFPDLHSELNLSSLELGDSALYFCASSVGQGKGTDTQYFGPGTRLTVL.